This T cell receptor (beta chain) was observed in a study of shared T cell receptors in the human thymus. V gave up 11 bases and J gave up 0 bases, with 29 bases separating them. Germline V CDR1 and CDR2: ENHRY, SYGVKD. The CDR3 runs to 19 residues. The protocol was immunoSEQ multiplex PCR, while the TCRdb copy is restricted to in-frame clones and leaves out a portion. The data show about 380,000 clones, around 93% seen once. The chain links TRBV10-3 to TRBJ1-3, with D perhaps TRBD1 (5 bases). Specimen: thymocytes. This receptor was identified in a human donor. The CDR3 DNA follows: TGTGCCTCAAAAGCGGCAGGGACCAAATCTGATCGCTCTGGAAACACCATATATTTT. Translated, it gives CASKAAGTKSDRSGNTIYF.